These 28 T cell receptor beta chains were sequenced from one sample in a study of siplizumab effects on memory and regulatory T cells. The method was immunoSEQ multiplex PCR; TCRdb's version includes in-frame clones alone and lacks a portion of them. The table has about 100,000 clones, around 92% seen once. Sample: CD4+ T cells sorted from blood. Receptor source: a human donor in good health.

This clone was seen more than once but under ten times. The CDR3, as DNA: TGTGCCAGCAGTGACTCGTACGGGGTAGGCTACACCTTC. As protein: CASSDSYGVGYTF. The rearrangement links TRBV6-4 to TRBJ1-2; no definite D call. V gave up 0 bases and J gave up 8 bases, with 10 bases separating them. This CDR3 comprises 13 residues. Germline CDR1 is MRHNA and CDR2 is SNTAGT.

The chain recombines TRBV15 with TRBJ2-3; D remains ambiguous. The length of the CDR3 is 17 residues. The germline V gene has CDR1 LNHNV and CDR2 YYDKDF (reference sequence). V lost 2 bases to trimming and J lost 0 bases, with 15 bases between them. The CDR3 reads CATSRLADGASTDTQYF. As DNA, the CDR3 is TGTGCCACCAGCAGACTGGCGGACGGTGCTAGCACAGATACGCAGTATTTT. Together with reference TRBV15 and TRBJ2-3, the CDR3 gives the full variable domain: DAMVIQNPRYQVTQFGKPVTLSCSQTLNHNVMYWYQQKSSQAPKLLFHYYDKDFNNEADTPDNFQSRRPNTSFCFLDIRSPGLGDTAMYLCATSRLADGASTDTQYFGPGTRLTVL.

The chain is built from TRBV7-3 and TRBJ1-6; TRBD1 agrees at 9 bases. With V trimmed by 2 bases and J by 9 bases, 5 bases remained unmatched. The CDR3 has 15 residues. Germline assignment: CDR1 SGHTA and CDR2 FQGTGA. CDR3 loop: CASSLWGTGSSPLHF. The CDR3 nucleotides are TGTGCCAGCAGCTTATGGGGGACAGGGAGTTCACCCCTCCACTTT.

This chain links TRBV19 with TRBJ1-2; possible D gene TRBD1, 6 bases. The CDR3 contains 16 residues. Germline CDR1 and CDR2: LNHDA and SQIVND (reference sequence). V lost 9 bases and J lost 3, with 23 bases in between. Here the CDR3 reads CASRDSQGRGDYGYTF. The CDR3 nucleotides are TGTGCCAGCCGAGACTCGCAGGGGCGGGGTGACTATGGCTACACCTTC.

The chain combines TRBV6-1 with TRBJ2-7, with D possibly being TRBD1 (5 bases). The CDR3 is 14 amino acids. Germline V CDR1 and CDR2: MNHNS, SASEGT. V was clipped by 2 bases and J by 4 bases, with 12 bases between them. CDR3 protein: CASSETRASYEQYF. The CDR3 nucleotides are TGTGCCAGCAGTGAAACCAGGGCATCGTACGAGCAGTACTTC.

The chain joins TRBV29-1 to TRBJ2-2; D may be TRBD2 (5 bases). This CDR3 has 13 amino acids. The V gene's germline CDR1 is SQVTM and CDR2 ANQGSEA. With 4 bases removed from V and 5 bases from J, the gap between germline ends came to 11 bases. CDR3 sequence: CSVARGRTGELFF. The CDR3 DNA sequence: TGCAGCGTTGCACGGGGTAGGACCGGGGAGCTGTTTTTT.

The chain has TRBV19 and TRBJ1-1, with TRBD1 identical over 9 bases. Germline CDR1 LNHDA, CDR2 SQIVND (reference sequence). V shed 3 bases, J shed 4 bases, and the junction held 3 bases outside the gene matches. CDR3 length: 14 residues. CDR3 coding DNA: TGTGCCAGTAGTATGGACAGGGGACCCACTGAAGCTTTCTTT. This encodes CASSMDRGPTEAFF. The whole variable domain, filled in from reference TRBV19 and TRBJ1-1, reads DGGITQSPKYLFRKEGQNVTLSCEQNLNHDAMYWYRQDPGQGLRLIYYSQIVNDFQKGDIAEGYSVSREKKESFPLTVTSAQKNPTAFYLCASSMDRGPTEAFFGQGTRLTVV.

CDR3 nucleotide sequence: TGTGCCAGTAGTACAACCCGACAGGGAGGAACAGATACGCAGTATTTT. This encodes CASSTTRQGGTDTQYF. The chain links TRBV19 to TRBJ2-3; TRBD1 is a possible D gene (7 bases). Germline V lookup: CDR1 LNHDA, CDR2 SQIVND (reference sequence). The CDR3 sequence is 16 residues long. V dropped 4 bases and J dropped 3 bases, with 17 bases sitting between them.

V gene TRBV15 combines with J gene TRBJ1-5; maybe TRBD1 (6 bases). V was cut by 1 base and J by 2 bases, with 12 bases left in between. The germline V gene has CDR1 LNHNV and CDR2 YYDKDF (reference sequence). The CDR3 has 16 amino acids. CDR3 amino acids: CATSRGTGSRNQPQHF. The DNA for the CDR3 is TGTGCCACCAGCAGAGGAACAGGGTCTCGCAATCAGCCCCAGCATTTT.

V is TRBV15 and J is TRBJ2-7, with 9 bases that match TRBD1. V was clipped by 3 bases and J by 6 bases; unmatched bases: 3. Per germline, CDR1 LNHNV and CDR2 YYDKDF (reference sequence). This CDR3 contains 13 residues. CDR3 loop: CATSRGGQGEQYF. Here the CDR3 DNA reads TGTGCCACCAGCAGGGGGGGACAGGGCGAGCAGTACTTC.

This clone has just one count. The chain couples TRBV9 to TRBJ1-4, with D unclear. V lost 3 bases, J lost 5 bases, and 5 bases lay in between. The CDR3 runs 12 residues. Germline CDR1 reads SGDLS; CDR2 reads YYNGEE. The CDR3 is CASSGLNEKLFF. The CDR3 DNA reads as TGTGCCAGCAGCGGCCTAAATGAAAAACTGTTTTTT.

The rearrangement joins TRBV5-4 to TRBJ1-2, with TRBD1 as a possible D gene (5 bases). The germline CDR1 and CDR2 sequences are SGHNT and YYREEE (reference sequence). V was shortened by 6 bases and J by 0 bases, with 24 bases between the two germline ends. The CDR3 consists of 18 residues. CDR3 DNA: TGTGCCAGCACCCTCCGGGGCAGCTCAACTGGAACTAACTATGGCTACACCTTC. Its translation is CASTLRGSSTGTNYGYTF.

This chain joins TRBV10-3 and TRBJ1-2, with D possibly being TRBD1 (6 bases). Germline lookup yields CDR1 ENHRY and CDR2 SYGVKD. The CDR3 sequence is 14 residues long. Trimming cost V 6 bases and J 4 bases, with 15 bases left between them. In nucleotides, the CDR3 is TGTGCCATCAGCCCCCCCGGACAGAGCTATGGCTACACCTTC. This gives the protein CAISPPGQSYGYTF.

This clone has a single count. V and J are TRBV6-5 and TRBJ1-4; D not resolved. The CDR3 runs 15 residues. Germline CDR1 and CDR2: MNHEY and SVGAGI. Trimming pared 0 bases from V and 0 bases from J, leaving 5 bases between. This CDR3 reads CASSYSGATNEKLFF. Here the CDR3 DNA reads TGTGCCAGCAGTTACTCGGGCGCAACTAATGAAAAACTGTTTTTT.

V usage is TRBV5-1 and J usage is TRBJ1-6; perhaps TRBD1 as D (6 bases). The V and J ends lost 0 bases and 4 bases respectively, with 8 bases between them. The germline V gene encodes CDR1 SGHRS and CDR2 YFSETQ. CDR3 length: 15 amino acids. In nucleotides, the CDR3 is TGCGCCAGCAGCTTGGAAGGACAGTATAATTCACCCCTCCACTTT. It yields the protein CASSLEGQYNSPLHF.

The chain combines TRBV2 with TRBJ1-1; 9 bases agree with TRBD1. The CDR3 spans 15 residues. Unmatched junction bases numbered 13, after V lost 6 bases and J lost 8 bases. Germline V gives CDR1 SNHLY, CDR2 FYNNEI. The CDR3 loop reads CASSLGDRDSTEAFF. In nucleotides, the CDR3 is TGTGCCAGCAGCCTAGGGGACAGGGATTCGACCGAAGCTTTCTTT.

This clone was seen a handful of times. The J gene is TRBJ1-1, the V gene TRBV5-1; 7 bases line up with TRBD1. The CDR3 has 15 residues. Trimming removed 2 bases from V and 2 bases from J; junction bases left unmatched: 6. CDR1 and CDR2 from the germline V gene are SGHRS and YFSETQ. CDR3 region: CASSLQTGFNTEAFF. The DNA of the CDR3 is TGCGCCAGCAGCTTACAGACAGGGTTCAACACTGAAGCTTTCTTT.

J is TRBJ2-1 and V is TRBV29-1; the match to TRBD2 covers 11 bases. Germline-derived CDR1 and CDR2 are SQVTM and ANQGSEA. This CDR3 spans 16 amino acids. V gave up 6 bases and J gave up 0 bases; unmatched junction bases: 7. The chain's CDR3 is CSVVLAGAPSYNEQFF. The CDR3 DNA is TGCAGCGTGGTACTAGCGGGGGCACCCTCCTACAATGAGCAGTTCTTC.

This clone was picked up one time. This chain connects TRBV18 to TRBJ1-1; no firm D call. V was cut by 3 bases and J by 0 bases, with 11 bases left in between. In germline, CDR1 is KGHSH, CDR2 LQKENI. The CDR3 is made up of 15 amino acids. Written as DNA, the CDR3 is TGTGCCAGCTCACCGGGTATAGGGATGAACACTGAAGCTTTCTTT. Translating it yields CASSPGIGMNTEAFF.

The chain combines TRBV6-4 with TRBJ1-5; no firm D call. This CDR3 has 13 residues. Germline V lookup: CDR1 MRHNA, CDR2 SNTAGT. Trimming took 3 bases from V and 2 from J, leaving 5 bases between them. The CDR3 here is CASSDEGNQPQHF. The DNA for the CDR3 is TGTGCCAGCAGTGATGAAGGCAATCAGCCCCAGCATTTT.

The chain uses TRBV6-4 and TRBJ1-1; D is perhaps TRBD1 (5 bases). The germline V and J ends were trimmed by 7 bases and 5 bases, with 11 bases remaining between them. The CDR3 sequence is 12 residues long. Germline V gene data show CDR1 as MRHNA and CDR2 as SNTAGT. CDR3 DNA sequence: TGTGCCAGCACAGGGAGTGGTACTGAAGCTTTCTTT. Protein: CASTGSGTEAFF.

The J gene is TRBJ2-2, the V gene TRBV11-3; no clear D. This CDR3 region has 13 residues. Trimming took 3 bases from V and 4 from J, leaving 6 bases between them. Germline V gene data show CDR1 as SGHNT and CDR2 as YENEEA. CDR3 amino acids: CASSLRGTGELFF. The CDR3 DNA sequence: TGTGCCAGCAGCTTGCGAGGCACCGGGGAGCTGTTTTTT.

The chain is built from TRBV5-4 and TRBJ1-1; 7 bases map to TRBD1. The CDR3 consists of 15 residues. Germline V gives CDR1 SGHNT, CDR2 YYREEE (reference sequence). V was clipped by 7 bases and J by 0 bases; unmatched bases: 9. The chain's CDR3 is CASGKGAALNTEAFF. The CDR3 DNA follows: TGTGCCAGCGGGAAGGGGGCGGCCTTGAACACTGAAGCTTTCTTT.

V gene TRBV5-4 combines with J gene TRBJ2-3; D is unclear. V lost 4 bases, J lost 2 bases, and 5 bases lay in between. The CDR3 contains 12 residues. CDR1 and CDR2 from the germline V gene are SGHNT and YYREEE (reference sequence). CDR3 DNA: TGTGCCAGCAGCCTGAACACAGATACGCAGTATTTT. Translated, it gives CASSLNTDTQYF.

This clone was picked up a small number of times. The chain is built from TRBV13 and TRBJ1-2; the D gene is possibly TRBD1 (6 bases). The CDR3 is 15 residues long. From germline, CDR1 is PRHDT and CDR2 FYEKMQ (reference sequence). The V and J ends lost 2 bases and 7 bases respectively, with 17 bases between them. The CDR3 DNA reads as TGTGCCAGCAGCTTACCCCGAGGGGGGAGAGGTGGCTACACCTTC. Protein product: CASSLPRGGRGGYTF.

V and J are TRBV7-2 and TRBJ2-5; D unresolved. The germline V gene has CDR1 SGHTA and CDR2 FQGNSA. V was pared by 5 bases and J by 5 bases, with 15 bases between. The CDR3 is made up of 14 amino acids. The CDR3 loop reads CASSRPNSMETQYF. The CDR3 DNA reads TGTGCCAGCAGCCGACCGAATTCGATGGAGACCCAGTACTTC.

The genes are TRBV29-1 and TRBJ2-1, with 8 bases fitting TRBD1. Germline CDR1 is SQVTM and CDR2 is ANQGSEA. The trim removed 4 bases at V and 6 bases at J, leaving 8 bases unmatched. The CDR3 extends over 14 amino acids. CDR3 bases: TGCAGCGTTGCACTGCAGGGGGCCCCCAATGAGCAGTTCTTC. Residues: CSVALQGAPNEQFF.

The chain employs TRBV19 and TRBJ1-1, with unresolved D. The ends were cut back, 1 base at V and 8 bases at J, with 11 bases in the middle. Germline CDR1 LNHDA, CDR2 SQIVND (reference sequence). There are 13 residues in the CDR3. CDR3 DNA sequence: TGTGCCAGTAGTATAGGGGCAGGATACGAAGCTTTCTTT. This gives the protein CASSIGAGYEAFF.